These 22 T cell receptor beta chains originate from one sample sequenced in a study of blood T cell repertoires in COVID-19. Repertoires were generated with immunoSEQ multiplex PCR, while TCRdb's copy carries only in-frame clones and drops some. The table shows 200,000 to 300,000 clones, with roughly 80% occurring only once. The sequencing input was peripheral blood. The receptors come from a woman aged 18-29 years with acute or convalescent COVID-19.

The gene calls are TRBV7-2 and TRBJ2-2, with D possibly being TRBD2 (6 bases). The CDR3 runs to 15 residues. CDR1 and CDR2 (germline): SGHTA, FQGNSA. V dropped 7 bases and J dropped 4 bases, with 16 bases sitting between them. CDR3 in amino acids: CASKTAQGGTGELFF. The CDR3 nucleotides read TGTGCCAGCAAAACAGCCCAGGGAGGCACCGGGGAGCTGTTTTTT.

This clone was seen just once. The V gene is TRBV15, the J gene TRBJ1-4, with D uncertain. Germline-derived CDR1 and CDR2 are LNHNV and YYDKDF (reference sequence). The CDR3 is made up of 16 amino acids. Trimming removed 0 bases from V and 0 bases from J, with 8 bases in between. The CDR3 nucleotides are TGTGCCACCAGCAGAGATTGGAGTGCAACTAATGAAAAACTGTTTTTT. This encodes CATSRDWSATNEKLFF.

This clone has only a few counts. The chain uses TRBV7-9 and TRBJ1-2; TRBD1 matches at 11 bases. Germline V gene lookup returns CDR1 SEHNR and CDR2 FQNEAQ (reference sequence). The CDR3 spans 15 residues. With V trimmed by 6 bases and J by 4 bases, 7 bases remained unmatched. CDR3 DNA sequence: TGTGCCAGCAGTGCCGGGACAGGGGGTCCCTATGGCTACACCTTC. Its translation: CASSAGTGGPYGYTF.

CDR3 residues: CASSPITGVGGNTIYF. The CDR3 DNA reads TGTGCCAGCAGCCCAATAACAGGGGTTGGGGGAAACACCATATATTTT. The genes are TRBV7-2 and TRBJ1-3, with TRBD1 matching over 7 bases. The CDR3 contains 16 residues. V dropped 5 bases and J dropped 4; count of bases not matched to a gene: 11. The germline V gene has CDR1 SGHTA and CDR2 FQGNSA.

Turning to this clone: Other DNA sequences from this sample encode an identical CDR3 as well. The rearrangement joins TRBV5-1 to TRBJ2-2, with D perhaps matching TRBD1 (5 bases). Germline values: CDR1 SGHRS, CDR2 YFSETQ. The V and J ends lost 0 bases and 7 bases respectively, with 7 bases between them. This CDR3 region has 13 residues. The CDR3 loop is CASSLEGVGELFF. In DNA, the CDR3 is TGCGCCAGCAGCTTGGAAGGGGTCGGGGAGCTGTTTTTT.

For the CDR3, the DNA is TGTGCCAGCTCATCGGGACAGGCGACGGGGACTGGAAACACCATATATTTT. It yields the protein CASSSGQATGTGNTIYF. The V and J genes are TRBV18 and TRBJ1-3, with 8 nucleotides matching TRBD1. CDR1 is KGHSH and CDR2 is LQKENI in the germline V gene. The length of the CDR3 is 17 residues. Losses at the gene ends were 5 bases for V and 2 bases for J; bases not matched to a gene: 11. Together with reference TRBV18 and TRBJ1-3, the CDR3 gives the full variable domain: NAGVMQNPRHLVRRRGQEARLRCSPMKGHSHVYWYRQLPEEGLKFMVYLQKENIIDESGMPKERFSAEFPKEGPSILRIQQVVRGDSAAYFCASSSGQATGTGNTIYFGEGSWLTVV.

This clone was observed a few times. V and J are TRBV5-5 and TRBJ2-7, with 9 bases aligning to TRBD1. CDR1 is SGHKS and CDR2 is YYEKEE in the germline V gene (reference sequence). Trimming took 4 bases from V and 4 from J; bases not matched to a gene: 6. The CDR3 spans 14 residues. CDR3 DNA sequence: TGTGCCAGCAGCCACCCCGACAGGGGGTACGAGCAGTACTTC. Translation: CASSHPDRGYEQYF.

The chain employs TRBV7-9 and TRBJ1-3; TRBD1 might be the D (6 bases). This CDR3 contains 15 residues. Trimming cost V 2 bases and J 4 bases, with 12 bases left between them. The germline CDR1 and CDR2 sequences are SEHNR and FQNEAQ (reference sequence). The CDR3: CASSLPGTSGNTIYF. DNA for the CDR3: TGTGCCAGCAGCTTACCCGGGACATCCGGAAACACCATATATTTT.

In its sample, this clone was seen once. The V gene is TRBV5-1, the J gene TRBJ1-5, with 9 bases aligning to TRBD1. The CDR3 totals 13 residues. V shed 5 bases and J 6 bases; nucleotides not matched to a gene: 3. Germline V gene data show CDR1 as SGHRS and CDR2 as YFSETQ. Written as DNA, the CDR3 is TGCGCCAGCAGTGAACAGGGGGCTCAGCCCCAGCATTTT. As protein: CASSEQGAQPQHF.

The chain is built from TRBV19 and TRBJ2-7; 9 bases fit TRBD2. Trimming took 5 bases from V and 0 from J; bases not matched to a gene: 2. The CDR3 sequence is 14 residues long. From germline, CDR1 is LNHDA and CDR2 SQIVND (reference sequence). CDR3 amino acids: CASSRSGSSYEQYF. The CDR3 DNA follows: TGTGCCAGTAGTCGTAGCGGGAGCTCCTACGAGCAGTACTTC.

The rearrangement uses TRBV7-2 and TRBJ1-2; TRBD1 matches 7 bases. With 2 bases clipped from V and 7 bases from J, the junction kept 7 bases outside the gene matches. The V gene's germline CDR1 is SGHTA and CDR2 FQGNSA. The CDR3 length is 14 residues. The CDR3 loop reads CASSLTQGTGGYTF. CDR3 DNA: TGTGCCAGCAGCTTAACACAGGGGACGGGTGGCTACACCTTC.

This chain uses TRBV29-1 with TRBJ1-5, with D possibly TRBD1 on 5 matching bases. The V end was cut by 6 bases, the J end by 4 bases, with 13 bases between. The CDR3 is 13 amino acids. Per germline, CDR1 SQVTM and CDR2 ANQGSEA. The CDR3 nucleotides are TGCAGCGTCGCGGCTCAGGGAAATCAGCCCCAGCATTTT. It encodes CSVAAQGNQPQHF.

The chain carries TRBV5-6 and TRBJ1-2; 9 positions agree with TRBD1. The CDR3 runs to 16 residues. The germline CDR1 and CDR2 sequences are SGHDT and YYEEEE. Trimming cost V 5 bases and J 2 bases; bases outside gene matches: 10. The CDR3 spells CASRRTGTGRNYGYTF. The CDR3 DNA reads as TGTGCCAGCAGAAGGACCGGGACAGGGCGGAACTATGGCTACACCTTC. Together with reference TRBV5-6 and TRBJ1-2, the CDR3 gives the full variable domain: DAGVTQSPTHLIKTRGQQVTLRCSPKSGHDTVSWYQQALGQGPQFIFQYYEEEERQRGNFPDRFSGHQFPNYSSELNVNALLLGDSALYLCASRRTGTGRNYGYTFGSGTRLTVV.

The gene calls are TRBV6-5 and TRBJ1-6; 7 bases are shared with TRBD1. The V segment lost 5 bases and the J segment 9 bases; nucleotides outside the gene matches: 7. This CDR3 is built from 14 residues. Germline CDR1 MNHEY, CDR2 SVGAGI. The CDR3 coding sequence is TGTGCCAGCAGTCCGGGACAGATATTTTCACCCCTCCACTTT. It translates to CASSPGQIFSPLHF.

The gene calls are TRBV3-1 (or the pseudogene TRBV3-2) and TRBJ2-7, with TRBD2 matching 12 bases. CDR1 and CDR2 (germline): LGHDT, YNNKEL (reference sequence). The V segment lost 2 bases and the J segment 5 bases; nucleotides outside the gene matches: 7. The CDR3 has 16 residues. The CDR3 loop reads CASSQSGLAGPDEQYF. The CDR3 DNA is TGTGCCAGCAGCCAAAGCGGACTAGCGGGACCGGACGAGCAGTACTTC.

The chain carries TRBV5-4 and TRBJ1-1; D remains ambiguous. This CDR3 has 14 amino acids. Germline V gene sequence: CDR1 SGHNT, CDR2 YYREEE (reference sequence). The V gene lost 0 bases and the J gene lost 1 base, with 7 bases spanning the gap. The CDR3 loop reads CASSLEHENTEAFF. The DNA for the CDR3 is TGTGCCAGCAGCTTGGAACACGAGAACACTGAAGCTTTCTTT.

This chain uses TRBV18 with TRBJ2-3; TRBD1 aligns across 8 bases. J gave up 4 bases and V 2 bases, and 5 bases lay outside the gene matches. Germline V gene data show CDR1 as KGHSH and CDR2 as LQKENI. The CDR3 length is 15 residues. The CDR3 is CASSPAGGASDTQYF. The CDR3 region has the DNA TGTGCCAGCTCACCAGCAGGGGGCGCATCAGATACGCAGTATTTT. Using reference TRBV18 and TRBJ2-3 for the parts outside the CDR3, the full variable domain is NAGVMQNPRHLVRRRGQEARLRCSPMKGHSHVYWYRQLPEEGLKFMVYLQKENIIDESGMPKERFSAEFPKEGPSILRIQQVVRGDSAAYFCASSPAGGASDTQYFGPGTRLTVL.

This clone was observed a handful of times. This rearrangement joins TRBV5-4 to TRBJ1-2, with 9 bases fitting TRBD1. Germline V gives CDR1 SGHNT, CDR2 YYREEE (reference sequence). The CDR3 covers 17 residues. V dropped 0 bases and J dropped 2; count of bases not matched to a gene: 8. The CDR3: CASSLDRGQGTNYGYTF. The CDR3 DNA reads as TGTGCCAGCAGCTTGGATCGGGGACAGGGAACAAACTATGGCTACACCTTC.

In this sample, this clone turned up once. CDR3 loop: CASSHPGRVMEQYF. CDR3 bases: TGTGCCAGCTCACACCCGGGCAGGGTGATGGAGCAGTACTTC. The gene calls are TRBV18 and TRBJ2-7, with D possibly TRBD1 on 5 matching bases. Trimming removed 4 bases from V and 7 bases from J, with 17 bases in between. Germline V gene lookup returns CDR1 KGHSH and CDR2 LQKENI. CDR3 length: 14 amino acids.

This chain connects TRBV5-8 to TRBJ2-7; TRBD1 agrees at 7 bases. CDR1 and CDR2 (germline): SGHTS, YDEGEE. The CDR3 contains 14 residues. V gave up 2 bases and J gave up 2 bases; unmatched junction bases: 4. CDR3 sequence: CASSLLRGTYEQYF. The CDR3 DNA follows: TGTGCCAGCAGCTTACTCAGGGGGACCTACGAGCAGTACTTC.

This clone was recorded a few times. CDR3 DNA sequence: TGCGCCAGCAGCGTAGAACCCCATTTCACTAGCGGGATCGACGGATCCTACAATGAGCAGTTCTTC. Protein: CASSVEPHFTSGIDGSYNEQFF. The V call is TRBV4-3, the J call TRBJ2-1, with 10 nucleotides matching TRBD2. Germline trimming cut 5 bases from V and 1 base from J; bases unmatched to any gene: 23. This CDR3 is 22 amino acids long. Germline V lookup: CDR1 LGHNA, CDR2 YSLEER.

The chain recombines TRBV14 with TRBJ2-3; 7 bases are shared with TRBD2. The germline V gene has CDR1 SGHDN and CDR2 FVKESK. Losses at the gene ends were 0 bases for V and 2 bases for J; bases not matched to a gene: 14. The CDR3 is 19 amino acids. CDR3 sequence: CASSQDHRPAGTNTDTQYF. In nucleotides, the CDR3 is TGTGCCAGCAGCCAAGATCACCGCCCAGCCGGGACTAACACAGATACGCAGTATTTT.